This TCR beta chain derives from a study of blood T cell repertoires in COVID-19. Study-wide context: The United States, Italy and Spain supplied acute and convalescent COVID-19 samples.

Germline values: CDR1 SGHTA, CDR2 FQGTGA. Trimming left V 6 bases short and J 1 base short, with 9 bases between. The CDR3 runs 13 residues. Sequencing used immunoSEQ multiplex PCR; TCRdb keeps in-frame clones, though not all of them. The data hold some 290,000 clones, with roughly 86% observed a single time. The receptor was isolated from a man between 18 and 35 years old with active or convalescent COVID-19. The sequenced material came from peripheral blood. This chain links TRBV7-3 with TRBJ1-1, with D hard to call. The CDR3 reads CASSSGRNTEAFF. Written as DNA, the CDR3 is TGTGCCAGCAGTAGCGGACGGAACACTGAAGCTTTCTTT.